The rows below give T cell receptor beta chains drawn from one sample of a study of chemoradiotherapy in HPV16-positive cancers. Clones were read by immunoSEQ multiplex PCR, and TCRdb kept only the in-frame ones, dropping some. The sample includes several thousand clones, roughly 80% of them seen just once. Sequences were derived from tumor tissue, sampled from a patient who underwent chemoradiotherapy. The source is a human donor with HPV-associated anogenital cancer. CDR3s include the opening cysteine and the closing phenylalanine or tryptophan. The order of the fields is CDR3 DNA, CDR3 protein, J gene, CDR3 length, V gene, clone size, D gene. A D gene is named only where the DNA matches it firmly. Rows may omit the clone size; those that give it use once, few, many or a size class.

TGTGCCAGCAGCTTGCCGGACAGGGCTAACTATGGCTACACCTTC,CASSLPDRANYGYTF,TRBJ1-2,15,TRBV5-4,-,TRBD1
TGTGCCAGCAGCTTCGGGACAGGGGTTACAGATACGCAGTATTTT,CASSFGTGVTDTQYF,TRBJ2-3,15,TRBV5-8,-,TRBD1
TGTGCCAGCAGCCCCTGGGGGGGGGCATCGGGTGAGCAGTACTTC,CASSPWGGASGEQYF,TRBJ2-7,15,TRBV7-9,-,-
TGTGCCATCAGCCGACAGGGGTCGAACACTGAAGCTTTCTTT,CAISRQGSNTEAFF,TRBJ1-1,14,TRBV10-3,-,TRBD1
TGTGCCAGCAGCTTCTTCAGCTACGAGCAGTACTTC,CASSFFSYEQYF,TRBJ2-7,12,TRBV5-5,-,-
TGCGCCAGCAGCTTGGGAGGGGCCGGGAACACTGAAGCTTTCTTT,CASSLGGAGNTEAFF,TRBJ1-1,15,TRBV5-1,once,-
TGTGCCTGGAGTTTCCTAGGGGGAGGCTACACCTTC,CAWSFLGGGYTF,TRBJ1-2,12,TRBV30,once,-
TGTGCCAGCAGTCTAGGGACAGAAGCCAAAAACATTCAGTACTTC,CASSLGTEAKNIQYF,TRBJ2-4,15,TRBV27,once,TRBD1
TGTGCCAGCAGCTCGCTAGCGGCTTACAATGAGCAGTTCTTC,CASSSLAAYNEQFF,TRBJ2-1,14,TRBV7-6,-,TRBD2
TGTGCCAGCAGTGAAGTTTTCGGAAACACCATATATTTT,CASSEVFGNTIYF,TRBJ1-3,13,TRBV6-1,-,-
TGTGCCAGTAGTATGCCCAGGGGTTCTCTTGAAAAACTGTTTTTT,CASSMPRGSLEKLFF,TRBJ1-4,15,TRBV19,-,-
TGCGCCAGCAGCCAAAGGAGGGGACAGAGTAATGAAAAACTGTTTTTT,CASSQRRGQSNEKLFF,TRBJ1-4,16,TRBV4-3,-,TRBD1
TGTGCCAGCAGCCAAGAATGGGCTTCACAGCAAGCTTTCTTT,CASSQEWASQQAFF,TRBJ1-1,14,TRBV14,-,-
TGTGCCGAGGGGAGGGGGGACCGTGAGCAGTTCTTC,CAEGRGDREQFF,TRBJ2-1,12,TRBV2,-,-
TGCAGCGTTGAAGGGGGACTAGCGGGAGGGCCCCCAGATACGCAGTATTTT,CSVEGGLAGGPPDTQYF,TRBJ2-3,17,TRBV29-1,-,TRBD2
TGTGCCAGTAGTTCCGGACGGCATAGCAATCAGCCCCAGCATTTT,CASSSGRHSNQPQHF,TRBJ1-5,15,TRBV19,-,-
TGTGCCAGCAGTGAAGCGCTTCAGGGGGCGGGAGCTTTCTTT,CASSEALQGAGAFF,TRBJ1-1,14,TRBV2,few,TRBD1
TGTGCCAGCAGCTTAGTCCTCGGGGGAGGGTTAGATACGCAGTATTTT,CASSLVLGGGLDTQYF,TRBJ2-3,16,TRBV11-2,-,TRBD2
TGTGCCAGCAGCCTCTCAGGGGGACCTTACGAGCAGTACTTC,CASSLSGGPYEQYF,TRBJ2-7,14,TRBV7-3,-,TRBD1
TGTGCCAGCAGCTTAGTAGGCAGGGGGGCCGAGCAGTACTTC,CASSLVGRGAEQYF,TRBJ2-7,14,TRBV11-3,once,-
TGCGCCAGCAGCCCGACTAGCGGGGGCCCCACCGGGGAGCTGTTTTTT,CASSPTSGGPTGELFF,TRBJ2-2,16,TRBV5-1,-,TRBD2
TGTGCCAGCAGCCACGGACAGGGGTACCACGAGCAGTACTTC,CASSHGQGYHEQYF,TRBJ2-7,14,TRBV27,-,TRBD1
TGTGCCAGCAGCTTTGACAGGAGGGAAAAACTGTTTTTT,CASSFDRREKLFF,TRBJ1-4,13,TRBV7-8,-,-
TGTGCCAGTAGTATTATATATAGCAATCAGCCCCAGCATTTT,CASSIIYSNQPQHF,TRBJ1-5,14,TRBV19,-,-
TGCGCCAGCAGCCAAGTGTCAGGGTTGGGTGGCTACACCTTC,CASSQVSGLGGYTF,TRBJ1-2,14,TRBV4-3,-,-
TGTGCCAGCAGTGACTATGGGGGGCTAAATGGCTACACCTTC,CASSDYGGLNGYTF,TRBJ1-2,14,TRBV2,once,-
TGTGCCAGCAGTAAGGGCGGGGCGAGAGATACGCAGTATTTT,CASSKGGARDTQYF,TRBJ2-3,14,TRBV28,-,-
TGTGCCAGCAGCGGTGGACCGTTGAACACTGAAGCTTTCTTT,CASSGGPLNTEAFF,TRBJ1-1,14,TRBV5-6,-,-
TGTGCCAGCAGCCGACTGCCGGGACAGCTCAATCAGCCCCAGCATTTT,CASSRLPGQLNQPQHF,TRBJ1-5,16,TRBV7-2,-,TRBD1
TGTGCCAGTAGTCTCCAGGGACAGGGTCTTTTGGGCGGGGCACAGCCCCAGCATTTT,CASSLQGQGLLGGAQPQHF,TRBJ1-5,19,TRBV19,once,TRBD1
TGCGCCAGCAGTGGAGGAGGGGTCACCTCCGAGCAGTACTTC,CASSGGGVTSEQYF,TRBJ2-7,14,TRBV10-1,-,-
TGTGCCACTTCCGGGACTAACTATGGCTACACCTTC,CATSGTNYGYTF,TRBJ1-2,12,TRBV28,-,-
TGTGCCTGGGACGGGCGGGGCTATGGCTACACCTTC,CAWDGRGYGYTF,TRBJ1-2,12,TRBV30,-,-
TGTGCCTGGAGCGGTGACTCTGGAAACACCATATATTTT,CAWSGDSGNTIYF,TRBJ1-3,13,TRBV30,-,-
TGTGCCAGTAGTTCCGGAAGGGGGGGAACTGAAGCTTTCTTT,CASSSGRGGTEAFF,TRBJ1-1,14,TRBV19,-,-
TGTGCCTGGAGTGTACAACGGGGGCTGTCACCCCTCCACTTT,CAWSVQRGLSPLHF,TRBJ1-6,14,TRBV30,-,-
TGTGCCAGCAGTGTCCAAATGAACACCGGGGAGCTGTTTTTT,CASSVQMNTGELFF,TRBJ2-2,14,TRBV2,-,-
TGTGCCAGCAGTTACGGGCAGGGGGCTGTCGAGCAGTACTTC,CASSYGQGAVEQYF,TRBJ2-7,14,TRBV6-6,once,TRBD1
TGTGCCAGCAGTTTCACTAGCGGGAGCCTCGGCGAGCAGTACTTC,CASSFTSGSLGEQYF,TRBJ2-7,15,TRBV7-9,-,TRBD2
TGCAGTGCCGAAGACCAAGAGACCCAGTACTTC,CSAEDQETQYF,TRBJ2-5,11,TRBV20-1,few,-
TGTGCCAGCAGCCTCGGACCGGTAGACGTTGGGTTCTTC,CASSLGPVDVGFF,TRBJ2-1,13,TRBV11-2,-,-
TGCGCCAGCAGCTTGGGACAGGGAGCTAACATTCAGTACTTC,CASSLGQGANIQYF,TRBJ2-4,14,TRBV5-1,-,TRBD1
TGTGCCAGCAGCCGAGTCACGGCCTACGAGCAGTACTTC,CASSRVTAYEQYF,TRBJ2-7,13,TRBV14,-,-
TGTGCCAGCAGCTTGAACGGATACTACGAGCAGTACTTC,CASSLNGYYEQYF,TRBJ2-7,13,TRBV5-5,-,-
TGTGCCAGCAGCCCCGGATCGGGGACCAGTAATAACGAGCAGTACTTC,CASSPGSGTSNNEQYF,TRBJ2-7,16,TRBV7-6,-,-
TGTGCCAGCAGAGGACAGGGGGACGGGGCCAACGTCCTGACTTTC,CASRGQGDGANVLTF,TRBJ2-6,15,TRBV7-6,-,TRBD1
TGTGCCAGCAGCTTAGGTAGCGGGGGGCCTCTCGGGGGAGAGCAGTACTTC,CASSLGSGGPLGGEQYF,TRBJ2-7,17,TRBV7-9,-,TRBD2
TGTGCCAGCAGCCCAGGGTGGGGCGGGGGGACTGAAGCTTTCTTT,CASSPGWGGGTEAFF,TRBJ1-1,15,TRBV6-6,-,-
TGTGCCAGCAGCTTAGGTGGCCCACACACCGGGGAGCTGTTTTTT,CASSLGGPHTGELFF,TRBJ2-2,15,TRBV11-3,-,-